This TCR beta chain derives from a study of control samples from healthy donors and cancer patients. Some clones are missing from TCRdb's copy, which holds only in-frame ones; the method was immunoSEQ multiplex PCR. The sample contains some 140,000 clones, approximately 92% of which appear only once. Trimming cost V 4 bases and J 1 base; bases outside gene matches: 3. Germline V gene sequence: CDR1 LGHDT, CDR2 YNNKEL (reference sequence). The CDR3 runs to 15 residues. The source is a man younger than 40 in good health. The rearrangement links TRBV3-1 (or the pseudogene TRBV3-2) to TRBJ2-1; TRBD1 matches at 8 bases. The sequencing input was blood. CDR3 sequence reads: CASSRDRGSYNEQFF. CDR3 coding DNA: TGTGCCAGCAGCCGAGACAGGGGTTCCTACAATGAGCAGTTCTTC.